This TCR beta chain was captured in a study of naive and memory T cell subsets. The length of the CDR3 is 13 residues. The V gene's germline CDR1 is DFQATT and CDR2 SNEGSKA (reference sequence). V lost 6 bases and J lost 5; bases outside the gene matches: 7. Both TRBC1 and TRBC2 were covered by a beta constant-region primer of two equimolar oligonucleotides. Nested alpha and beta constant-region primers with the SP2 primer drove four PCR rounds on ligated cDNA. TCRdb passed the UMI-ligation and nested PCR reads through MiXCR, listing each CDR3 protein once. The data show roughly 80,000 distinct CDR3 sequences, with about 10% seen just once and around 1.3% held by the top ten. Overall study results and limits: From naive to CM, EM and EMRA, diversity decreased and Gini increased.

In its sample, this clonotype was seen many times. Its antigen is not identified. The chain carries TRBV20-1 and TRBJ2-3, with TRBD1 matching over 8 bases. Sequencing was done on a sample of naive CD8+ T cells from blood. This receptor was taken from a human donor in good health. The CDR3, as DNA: TGCAGTGCGCGGACAGGGTTGAGAGATACGCAGTATTTT. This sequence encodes CSARTGLRDTQYF.